What follows is one T cell receptor beta chain and its context. The CDR3 loop spans 15 amino acids. J gave up 7 bases and V 0 bases, and 6 bases lay outside the gene matches. Germline-derived CDR1 and CDR2 are KGHSH and LQKENI. The data were taken from a study of shared clonotypes between healthy human individuals. The data were produced by immunoSEQ multiplex PCR, yet TCRdb's version contains in-frame clones alone and is incomplete. The repertoire holds some 2,500,000 clones, with 80% to 95% as singletons. The sample was naive CD4+ T cells from PBMCs. Described subset: CD45RA+ positively selected. The TCR comes from a man younger than 30 in good health. Some clones in this sample may be carry-over from other donors' samples. This chain joins TRBV18 and TRBJ2-7; 10 positions match TRBD2. The CDR3: CASSPPSGRAGEQYF. The DNA of the CDR3 is TGTGCCAGCTCACCACCCAGCGGGAGGGCTGGTGAGCAGTACTTC.